This T cell receptor beta chain came from a study of blood T cell repertoires in COVID-19. Study summary: Collection of acute and convalescent COVID-19 samples took place in the United States, Italy and Spain. The analysed material was cDNA or gDNA that came from T cells, B-cell-depleted T cells, or PBMCs.

In the authors' methods: By means of reference gene primer amplification, nucleated cell counts were estimated. Sequencing was performed with immunoSEQ multiplex PCR; in TCRdb, only in-frame clones are kept and a portion is missing. V and J calls and clone size are those listed in that table; D and trimming were worked out from the DNA. Of 100,000 to 150,000 clones listed, approximately 90% are singletons. CDR3 size: 14 residues. J was trimmed by 5 bases and V by 6 bases; bases with no gene match: 4. The germline V gene encodes CDR1 SGHDT and CDR2 YYEEEE. This chain uses TRBV5-6 with TRBJ2-2; the match to TRBD2 covers 10 bases. The receptor was derived from a woman aged 45-65 years with acute or convalescent COVID-19. What was sequenced was peripheral blood. Here the CDR3 DNA reads TGTGCCAGCACCTCAGCGGGGGGGACCGGGGAGCTGTTTTTT. As protein: CASTSAGGTGELFF.